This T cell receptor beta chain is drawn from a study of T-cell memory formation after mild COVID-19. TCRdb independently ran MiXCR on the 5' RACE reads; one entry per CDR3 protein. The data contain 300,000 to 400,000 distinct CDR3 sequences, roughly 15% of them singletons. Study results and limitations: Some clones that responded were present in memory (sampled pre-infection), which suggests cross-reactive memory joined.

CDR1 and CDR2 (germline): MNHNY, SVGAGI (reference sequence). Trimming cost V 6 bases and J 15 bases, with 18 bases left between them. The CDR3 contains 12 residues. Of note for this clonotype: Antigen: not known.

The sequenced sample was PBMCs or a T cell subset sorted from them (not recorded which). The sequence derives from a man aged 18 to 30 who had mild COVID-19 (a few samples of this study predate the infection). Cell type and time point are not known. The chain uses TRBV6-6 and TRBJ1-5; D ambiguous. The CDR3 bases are TGTGCCAGCAGCCAGGTGGGCGGATCGTGGCATTTT. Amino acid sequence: CASSQVGGSWHF.